This T cell receptor (beta chain) was sequenced during a study of response to subunit inactivated influenza vaccine. Findings of the study overall: It was the authors' suggestion that each seasonal influenza vaccination recruits few new T cells.

Details on this clonotype: Its matching antigen is unknown.

This CDR3 region has 15 residues. The V gene lost 6 bases and the J gene lost 3 bases, with 18 bases spanning the gap. CDR1 is GTSNPN and CDR2 is SVGIG in the germline V gene (reference sequence). From the RT-PCR reads, TCRdb called clonotypes with MiXCR, one entry per CDR3 protein. The sample lists 500,000 to 600,000 distinct CDR3 sequences, 6% to 9% seen once, with 10% to 15% in the top ten. The receptor was isolated from a man aged 45 to 75 who received an inactivated influenza vaccine. This specimen consisted of PBMCs from blood, obtained around 2 years after vaccination. This rearrangement joins TRBV30 to TRBJ2-4; D may match TRBD1 or TRBD2 (6 bases each). In nucleotides, the CDR3 is TGTGCCTGCAGGGGACTGGATCTAGGCAAAAACATTCAGTACTTC. Its translation: CACRGLDLGKNIQYF. Filled out from reference TRBV30 and TRBJ2-4, the complete variable domain reads SQTIHQWPATLVQPVGSPLSLECTVEGTSNPNLYWYRQAAGRGLQLLFYSVGIGQISSEVPQNLSASRPQDRQFILSSKKLLLSDSGFYLCACRGLDLGKNIQYFGAGTRLSVL.